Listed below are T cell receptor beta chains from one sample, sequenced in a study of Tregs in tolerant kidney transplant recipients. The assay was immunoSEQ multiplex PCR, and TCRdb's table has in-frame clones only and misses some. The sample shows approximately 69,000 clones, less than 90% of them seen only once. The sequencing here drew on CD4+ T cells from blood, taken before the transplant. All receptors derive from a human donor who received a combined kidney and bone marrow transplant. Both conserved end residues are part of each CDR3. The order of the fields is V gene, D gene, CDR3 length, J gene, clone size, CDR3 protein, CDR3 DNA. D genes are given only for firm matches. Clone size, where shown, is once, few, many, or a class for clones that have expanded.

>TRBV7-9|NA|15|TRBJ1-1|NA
CASSALTGLNTEAFF
TGTGCCAGCAGCGCCCTAACAGGGCTTAACACTGAAGCTTTCTTT
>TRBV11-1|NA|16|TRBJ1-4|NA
CASSLGTTATNEKLFF
TGTGCCAGCAGCTTAGGGACAACTGCAACTAATGAAAAACTGTTTTTT
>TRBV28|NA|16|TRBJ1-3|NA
CASSSPTGKSGNTIYF
TGTGCCAGCAGTTCACCCACAGGGAAGTCGGGGAACACCATATATTTT
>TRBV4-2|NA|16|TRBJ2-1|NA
CASSQDSGGLDNEQFF
TGTGCCAGCAGCCAAGACTCAGGGGGGTTGGACAATGAGCAGTTCTTC
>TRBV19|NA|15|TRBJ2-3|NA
CASSMANRGTDTQYF
TGTGCCAGTAGTATGGCCAATCGGGGCACAGATACGCAGTATTTT
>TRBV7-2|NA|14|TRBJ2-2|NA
CASSATVNTGELFF
TGTGCCAGCAGCGCGACAGTCAACACCGGGGAGCTGTTTTTT
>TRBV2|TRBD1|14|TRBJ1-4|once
CASSTGTGHEKLFF
TGTGCCAGCAGTACCGGGACAGGGCATGAAAAACTGTTTTTT
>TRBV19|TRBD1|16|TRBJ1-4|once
CASTIGTAATNEKLFF
TGTGCCAGTACCATAGGGACAGCAGCAACTAATGAAAAACTGTTTTTT
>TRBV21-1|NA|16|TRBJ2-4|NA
CASSNQGGIAKNIQYF
TGTGCCAGCAGCAATCAGGGAGGCATAGCCAAAAACATTCAGTACTTC
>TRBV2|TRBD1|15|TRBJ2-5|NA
CASIRDRGGQETQYF
TGTGCCAGCATCCGGGACAGGGGGGGCCAAGAGACCCAGTACTTC
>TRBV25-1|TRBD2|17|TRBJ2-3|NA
CASSESPSGGPTDTQYF
TGTGCCAGCAGTGAATCGCCTAGCGGGGGCCCTACAGATACGCAGTATTTT
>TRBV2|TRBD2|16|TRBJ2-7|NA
CASRGPGLAGAGEQYF
TGTGCCAGCAGGGGCCCGGGACTAGCGGGAGCTGGCGAGCAGTACTTC
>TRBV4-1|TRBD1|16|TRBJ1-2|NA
CASSQANRGRDYGYTF
TGCGCCAGCAGCCAAGCCAACAGGGGGCGCGACTATGGCTACACCTTC
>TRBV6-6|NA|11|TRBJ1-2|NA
CASSSREGYTF
TGTGCCAGCAGTTCTAGAGAGGGCTACACCTTC
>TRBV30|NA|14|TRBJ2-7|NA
CAWSVPVRGHEQYF
TGTGCCTGGAGTGTACCGGTCAGGGGACACGAGCAGTACTTC
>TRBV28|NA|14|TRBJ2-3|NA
CASIKGGATDTQYF
TGTGCCAGCATCAAGGGGGGGGCAACAGATACGCAGTATTTT
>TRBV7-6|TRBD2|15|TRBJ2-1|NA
CASSLGLAKYNEQFF
TGTGCCAGCAGCCTAGGACTAGCCAAATACAATGAGCAGTTCTTC
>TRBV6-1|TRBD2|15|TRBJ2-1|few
CASSEALAEYNEQFF
TGTGCCAGCAGTGAAGCACTAGCGGAGTACAATGAGCAGTTCTTC
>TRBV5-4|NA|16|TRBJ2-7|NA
CASSYLLRGGTYEQYF
TGTGCCAGCAGTTATCTTTTAAGAGGGGGTACCTACGAGCAGTACTTC
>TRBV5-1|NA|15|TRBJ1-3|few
CASSRTGDAGNTIYF
TGCGCCAGCAGCCGTACGGGGGACGCTGGAAACACCATATATTTT
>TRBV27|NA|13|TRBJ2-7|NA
CASGGSHRYEQYF
TGTGCCAGCGGGGGGTCCCATCGCTACGAGCAGTACTTC
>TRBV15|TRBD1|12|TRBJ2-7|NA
CATSRGPGGLYF
TGTGCCACCAGCAGAGGGCCAGGGGGTCTTTACTTC
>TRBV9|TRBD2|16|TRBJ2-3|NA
CASSVAGTSSTDTQYF
TGTGCCAGCAGCGTAGCCGGGACTAGCAGCACAGATACGCAGTATTTT
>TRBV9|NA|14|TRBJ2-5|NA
CASSVRGGKETQYF
TGTGCCAGCAGCGTACGCGGGGGCAAAGAGACCCAGTACTTC
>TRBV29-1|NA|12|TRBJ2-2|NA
CSVGLGYGELFF
TGCAGCGTTGGTCTAGGTTACGGGGAGCTGTTTTTT
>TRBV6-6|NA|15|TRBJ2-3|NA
CASSYSGQQADTQYF
TGTGCCAGCAGTTACTCCGGGCAACAGGCGGATACGCAGTATTTT
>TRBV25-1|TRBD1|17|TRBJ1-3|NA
CASSDQGQGGSGNTIYF
TGTGCCAGCAGTGATCAAGGACAGGGGGGCTCTGGAAACACCATATATTTT
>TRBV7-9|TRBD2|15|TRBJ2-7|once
CASSAPGLAGDEQYF
TGTGCCAGCAGCGCCCCGGGGCTAGCGGGAGACGAGCAGTACTTC
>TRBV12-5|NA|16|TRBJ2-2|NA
CASGLYGGFGTGELFF
TGTGCTAGTGGTTTGTACGGAGGGTTTGGTACCGGGGAGCTGTTTTTT
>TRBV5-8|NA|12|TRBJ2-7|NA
CASSTLRREQYF
TGTGCCAGCAGCACCCTTAGAAGAGAGCAGTACTTC
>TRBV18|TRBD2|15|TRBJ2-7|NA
CASSPPGFSGREQYF
TGTGCCAGCTCACCACCGGGGTTTAGCGGGAGGGAGCAGTACTTC
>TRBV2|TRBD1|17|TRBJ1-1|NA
CASSESGTGVKDTEAFF
TGTGCCAGCAGTGAATCCGGGACAGGGGTAAAGGACACTGAAGCTTTCTTT
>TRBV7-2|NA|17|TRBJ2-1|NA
CASSLGGLSVPVNEQFF
TGTGCCAGCAGCTTAGGGGGACTTTCTGTGCCCGTTAATGAGCAGTTCTTC
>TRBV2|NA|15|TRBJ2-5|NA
CASSFSTVLTETQYF
TGTGCCAGCAGTTTCTCGACAGTACTTACAGAGACCCAGTACTTC
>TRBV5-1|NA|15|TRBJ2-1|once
CASSRDWSSYNEQFF
TGCGCCAGCAGCCGGGACTGGAGCTCCTACAATGAGCAGTTCTTC
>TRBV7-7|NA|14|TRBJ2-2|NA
CASSAGQSTGELFF
TGTGCTAGCAGCGCGGGACAGAGCACCGGGGAGCTGTTTTTT
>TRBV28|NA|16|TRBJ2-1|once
CASSPGGARAANEQFF
TGTGCCAGCAGCCCTGGTGGGGCACGGGCGGCCAATGAGCAGTTCTTC
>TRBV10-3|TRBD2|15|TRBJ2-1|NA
CAISDRLAGHNEQFF
TGTGCCATCAGTGACCGACTAGCGGGACACAATGAGCAGTTCTTC
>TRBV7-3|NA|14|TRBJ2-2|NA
CASSQGTGNGELFF
TGTGCCAGCAGCCAAGGCACCGGGAACGGGGAGCTGTTTTTT
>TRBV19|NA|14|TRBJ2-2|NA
CASSPQGLAGELFF
TGTGCCAGTAGTCCTCAGGGGTTGGCCGGGGAGCTGTTTTTT
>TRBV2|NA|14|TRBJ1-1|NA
CASKGDAMNTEAFF
TGTGCCAGCAAGGGGGACGCTATGAACACTGAAGCTTTCTTT
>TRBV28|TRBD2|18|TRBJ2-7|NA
CASSFLPSGSPSSYEQYF
TGTGCCAGCAGTTTCCTCCCTAGCGGGAGCCCCTCCTCCTACGAGCAGTACTTC
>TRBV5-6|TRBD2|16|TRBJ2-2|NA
CASSSGTSGPTGELFF
TGTGCCAGCAGCTCCGGGACTAGCGGGCCCACCGGGGAGCTGTTTTTT
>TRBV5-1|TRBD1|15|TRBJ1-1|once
CASSPLTGLNTEAFF
TGCGCCAGCAGCCCACTGACAGGGTTGAACACTGAAGCTTTCTTT
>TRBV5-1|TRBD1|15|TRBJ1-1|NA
CASSLGSDRGTEAFF
TGCGCCAGCAGCTTGGGATCGGACAGGGGAACTGAAGCTTTCTTT
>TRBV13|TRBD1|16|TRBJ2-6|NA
CASSRTGAFEANVLTF
TGTGCCAGCAGCAGGACAGGGGCATTTGAGGCCAACGTCCTGACTTTC
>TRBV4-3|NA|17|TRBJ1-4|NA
CASSQDPNPGFWEKLFF
TGCGCCAGCAGCCAAGATCCCAACCCAGGGTTCTGGGAAAAACTGTTTTTT
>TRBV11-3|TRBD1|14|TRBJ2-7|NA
CASSSQGIEGEQYF
TGTGCCAGCAGCTCACAGGGGATTGAGGGCGAGCAGTACTTC
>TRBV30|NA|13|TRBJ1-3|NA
CASTTGIGNTIYF
TGTGCCTCCACCACAGGGATTGGAAACACCATATATTTT
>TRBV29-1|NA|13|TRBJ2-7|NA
CSVEGQGTYEQYF
TGCAGCGTTGAAGGTCAGGGAACCTACGAGCAGTACTTC